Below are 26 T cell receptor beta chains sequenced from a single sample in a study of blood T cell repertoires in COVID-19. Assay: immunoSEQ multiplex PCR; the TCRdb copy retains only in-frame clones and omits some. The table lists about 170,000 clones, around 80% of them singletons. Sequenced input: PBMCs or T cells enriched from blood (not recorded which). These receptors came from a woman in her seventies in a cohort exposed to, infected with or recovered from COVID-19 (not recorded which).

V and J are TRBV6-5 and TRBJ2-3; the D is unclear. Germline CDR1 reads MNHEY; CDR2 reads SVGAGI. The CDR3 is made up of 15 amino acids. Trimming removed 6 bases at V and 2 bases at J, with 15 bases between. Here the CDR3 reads CASRAQVGFTDTQYF. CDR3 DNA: TGTGCCAGCAGGGCCCAGGTGGGCTTCACAGATACGCAGTATTTT.

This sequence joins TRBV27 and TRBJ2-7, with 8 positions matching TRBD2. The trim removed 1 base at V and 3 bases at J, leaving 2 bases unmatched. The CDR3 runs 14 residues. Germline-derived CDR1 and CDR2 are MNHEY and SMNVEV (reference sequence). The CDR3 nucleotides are TGTGCCAGCAGTTTATTAGCGGGAAACTACGAGCAGTACTTC. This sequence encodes CASSLLAGNYEQYF.

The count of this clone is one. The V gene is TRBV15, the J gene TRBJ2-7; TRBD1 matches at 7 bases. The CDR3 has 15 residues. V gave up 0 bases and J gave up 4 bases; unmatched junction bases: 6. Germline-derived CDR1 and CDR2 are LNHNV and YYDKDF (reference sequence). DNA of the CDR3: TGTGCCACCAGCAGAGATTCGACAGGGTCGTACGAGCAGTACTTC. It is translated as CATSRDSTGSYEQYF. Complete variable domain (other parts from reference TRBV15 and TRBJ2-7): DAMVIQNPRYQVTQFGKPVTLSCSQTLNHNVMYWYQQKSSQAPKLLFHYYDKDFNNEADTPDNFQSRRPNTSFCFLDIRSPGLGDTAMYLCATSRDSTGSYEQYFGPGTRLTVT.

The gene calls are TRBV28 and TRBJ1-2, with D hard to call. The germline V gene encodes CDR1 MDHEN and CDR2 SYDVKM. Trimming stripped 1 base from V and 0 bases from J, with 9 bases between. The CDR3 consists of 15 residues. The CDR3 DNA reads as TGTGCCAGCAGTTTATCGGGGTTAACTAACTATGGCTACACCTTC. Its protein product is CASSLSGLTNYGYTF.

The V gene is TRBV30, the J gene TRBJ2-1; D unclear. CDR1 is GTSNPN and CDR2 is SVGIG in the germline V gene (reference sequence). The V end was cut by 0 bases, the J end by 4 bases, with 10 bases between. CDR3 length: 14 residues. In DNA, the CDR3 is TGTGCCTGGAGTGTATCTAACCTGTACAATGAGCAGTTCTTC. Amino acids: CAWSVSNLYNEQFF.

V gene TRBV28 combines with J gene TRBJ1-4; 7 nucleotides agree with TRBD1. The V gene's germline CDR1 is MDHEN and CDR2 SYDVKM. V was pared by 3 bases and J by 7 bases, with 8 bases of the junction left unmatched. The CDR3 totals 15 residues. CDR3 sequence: CASSFQQGVGEKLFF. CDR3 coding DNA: TGTGCCAGCAGTTTTCAGCAGGGGGTGGGTGAAAAACTGTTTTTT.

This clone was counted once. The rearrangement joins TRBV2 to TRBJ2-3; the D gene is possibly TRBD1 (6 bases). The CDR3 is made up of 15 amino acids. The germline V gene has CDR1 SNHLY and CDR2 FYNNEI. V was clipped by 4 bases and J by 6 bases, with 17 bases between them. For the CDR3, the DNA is TGTGCCAGCAGTGGGACAGCTCCTAGATCGGATACGCAGTATTTT. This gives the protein CASSGTAPRSDTQYF.

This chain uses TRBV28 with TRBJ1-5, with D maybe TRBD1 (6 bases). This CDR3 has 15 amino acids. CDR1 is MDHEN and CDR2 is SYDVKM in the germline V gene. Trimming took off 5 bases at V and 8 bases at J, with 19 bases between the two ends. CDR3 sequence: CASSPPQGMEKPQHF. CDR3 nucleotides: TGTGCCAGCAGTCCCCCTCAGGGGATGGAAAAGCCCCAGCATTTT.

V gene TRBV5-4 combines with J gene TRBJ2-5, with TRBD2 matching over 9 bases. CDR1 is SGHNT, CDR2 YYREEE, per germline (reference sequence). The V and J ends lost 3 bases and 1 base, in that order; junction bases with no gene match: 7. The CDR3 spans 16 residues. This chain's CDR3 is CASSSGLARVQETQYF. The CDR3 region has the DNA TGTGCCAGCAGCTCAGGACTAGCGCGAGTCCAAGAGACCCAGTACTTC. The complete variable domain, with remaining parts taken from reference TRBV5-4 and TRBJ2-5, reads ETGVTQSPTHLIKTRGQQVTLRCSSQSGHNTVSWYQQALGQGPQFIFQYYREEENGRGNFPPRFSGLQFPNYSSELNVNALELDDSALYLCASSSGLARVQETQYFGPGTRLLVL.

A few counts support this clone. The CDR3 DNA is TGTGCCAGCAGCTTATTTGTACCGGGAACGCTCAACGAGCAGTACTTC. It yields the protein CASSLFVPGTLNEQYF. V is TRBV7-9 and J is TRBJ2-7; TRBD2 is a possible D gene (5 bases). The CDR3 has 16 residues. CDR1 SEHNR and CDR2 FQNEAQ come from the germline V gene (reference sequence). V lost 2 bases and J lost 5, with 19 bases in between.

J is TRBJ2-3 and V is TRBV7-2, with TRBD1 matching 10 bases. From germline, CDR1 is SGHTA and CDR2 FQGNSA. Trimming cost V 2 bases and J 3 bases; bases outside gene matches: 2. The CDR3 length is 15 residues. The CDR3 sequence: CASSLLDRGTDTQYF. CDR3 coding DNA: TGTGCCAGCAGCTTATTGGACAGGGGGACAGATACGCAGTATTTT.

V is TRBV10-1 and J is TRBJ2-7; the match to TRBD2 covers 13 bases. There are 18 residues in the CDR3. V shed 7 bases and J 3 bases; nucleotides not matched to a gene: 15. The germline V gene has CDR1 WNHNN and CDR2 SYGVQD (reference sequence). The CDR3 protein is CASIAPLSLAGGVYEQYF. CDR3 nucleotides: TGCGCCAGCATCGCCCCCCTCTCACTAGCGGGAGGGGTCTACGAGCAGTACTTC.

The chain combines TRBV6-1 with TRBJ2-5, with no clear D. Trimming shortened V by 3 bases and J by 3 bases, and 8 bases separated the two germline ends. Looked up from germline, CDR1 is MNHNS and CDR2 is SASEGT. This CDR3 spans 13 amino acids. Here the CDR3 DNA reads TGTGCCAGCAGTGAGCTATTAGAAGAGACCCAGTACTTC. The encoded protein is CASSELLEETQYF.

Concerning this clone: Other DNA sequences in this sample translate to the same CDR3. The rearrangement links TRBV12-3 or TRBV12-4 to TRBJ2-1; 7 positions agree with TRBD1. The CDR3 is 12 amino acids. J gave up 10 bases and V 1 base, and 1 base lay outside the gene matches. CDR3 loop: CASSLGGGEQFF. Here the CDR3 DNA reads TGTGCCAGCAGTTTAGGAGGGGGCGAGCAGTTCTTC.

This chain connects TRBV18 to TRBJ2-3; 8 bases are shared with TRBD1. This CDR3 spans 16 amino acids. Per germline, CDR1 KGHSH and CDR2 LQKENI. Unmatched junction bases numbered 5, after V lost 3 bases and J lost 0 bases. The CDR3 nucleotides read TGTGCCAGCTCACCCCAATGGGACAGGAGCACAGATACGCAGTATTTT. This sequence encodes CASSPQWDRSTDTQYF.

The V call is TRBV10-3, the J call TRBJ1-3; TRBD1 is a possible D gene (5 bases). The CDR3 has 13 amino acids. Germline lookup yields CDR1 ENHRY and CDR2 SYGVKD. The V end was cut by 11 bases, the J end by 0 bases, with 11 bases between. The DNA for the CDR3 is TGTGCCGCCCAGGGATACTCTGGAAACACCATATATTTT. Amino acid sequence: CAAQGYSGNTIYF.

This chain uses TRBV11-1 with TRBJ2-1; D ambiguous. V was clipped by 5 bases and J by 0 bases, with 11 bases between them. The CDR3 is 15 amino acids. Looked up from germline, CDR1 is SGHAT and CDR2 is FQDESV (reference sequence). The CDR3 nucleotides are TGTGCCAGCAGCCCCGGTGCCTACTCCTACAATGAGCAGTTCTTC. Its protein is CASSPGAYSYNEQFF.

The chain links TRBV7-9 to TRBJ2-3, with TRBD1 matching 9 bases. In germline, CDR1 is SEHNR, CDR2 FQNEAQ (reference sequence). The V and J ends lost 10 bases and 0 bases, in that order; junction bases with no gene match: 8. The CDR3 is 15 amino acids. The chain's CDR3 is CATGGTGFSTDTQYF. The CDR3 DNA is TGTGCCACAGGCGGGACAGGGTTTAGCACAGATACGCAGTATTTT.

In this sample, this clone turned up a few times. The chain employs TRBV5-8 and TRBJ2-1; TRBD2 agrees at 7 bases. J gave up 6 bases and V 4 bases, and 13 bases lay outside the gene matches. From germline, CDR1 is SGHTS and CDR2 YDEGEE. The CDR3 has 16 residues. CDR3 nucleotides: TGTGCCAGCAGCACGGGCAAGTTCTCTAGCGGCAATGAGCAGTTCTTC. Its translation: CASSTGKFSSGNEQFF.

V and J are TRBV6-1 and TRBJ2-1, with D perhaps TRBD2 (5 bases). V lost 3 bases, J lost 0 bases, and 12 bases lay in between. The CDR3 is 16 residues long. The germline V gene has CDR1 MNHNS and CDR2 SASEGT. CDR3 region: CASSDRRRSSYNEQFF. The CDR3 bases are TGTGCCAGCAGTGATAGGAGGAGAAGCTCCTACAATGAGCAGTTCTTC.

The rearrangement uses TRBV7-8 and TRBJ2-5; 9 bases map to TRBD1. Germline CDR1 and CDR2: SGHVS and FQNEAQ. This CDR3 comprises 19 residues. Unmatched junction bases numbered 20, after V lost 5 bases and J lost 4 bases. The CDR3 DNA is TGTGCCAGCAGCCAGAACAGGGGGCGGATGTTACGGGAGTTAGAGACCCAGTACTTC. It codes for CASSQNRGRMLRELETQYF. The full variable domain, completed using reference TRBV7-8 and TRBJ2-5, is GAGVSQSPRYKVAKRGQDVALRCDPISGHVSLFWYQQALGQGPEFLTYFQNEAQLDKSGLPSDRFFAERPEGSVSTLKIQRTQQEDSAVYLCASSQNRGRMLRELETQYFGPGTRLLVL.

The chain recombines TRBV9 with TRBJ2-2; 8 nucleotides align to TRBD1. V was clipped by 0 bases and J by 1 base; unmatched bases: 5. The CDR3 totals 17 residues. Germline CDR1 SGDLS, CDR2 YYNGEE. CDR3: CASSVAGTGGNTGELFF. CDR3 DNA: TGTGCCAGCAGCGTAGCTGGTACAGGGGGGAACACCGGGGAGCTGTTTTTT.

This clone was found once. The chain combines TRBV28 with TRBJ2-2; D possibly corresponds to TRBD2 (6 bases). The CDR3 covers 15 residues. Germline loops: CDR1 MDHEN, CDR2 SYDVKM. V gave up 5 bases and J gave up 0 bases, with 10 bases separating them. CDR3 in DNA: TGTGCCAGCAGTCCGACTAGGGCGAACACCGGGGAGCTGTTTTTT. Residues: CASSPTRANTGELFF.

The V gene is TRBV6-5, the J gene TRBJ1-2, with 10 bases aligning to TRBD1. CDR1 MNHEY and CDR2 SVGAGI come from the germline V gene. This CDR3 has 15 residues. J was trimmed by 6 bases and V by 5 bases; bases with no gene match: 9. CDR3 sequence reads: CASSTDRGQRNGYTF. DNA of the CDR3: TGTGCCAGCAGTACCGACAGGGGGCAAAGGAATGGCTACACCTTC.

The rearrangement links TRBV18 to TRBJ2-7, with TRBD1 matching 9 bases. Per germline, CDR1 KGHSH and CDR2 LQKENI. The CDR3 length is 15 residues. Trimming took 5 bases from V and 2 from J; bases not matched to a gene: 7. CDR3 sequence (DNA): TGTGCCAGCTCAGCGACCGGGACAGGGACCTACGAGCAGTACTTC. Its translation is CASSATGTGTYEQYF.

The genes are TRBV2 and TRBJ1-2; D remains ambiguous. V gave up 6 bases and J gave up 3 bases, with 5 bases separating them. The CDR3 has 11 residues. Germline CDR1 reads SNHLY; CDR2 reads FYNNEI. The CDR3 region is CASRADYGYTF. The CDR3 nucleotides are TGTGCCAGCAGGGCGGACTATGGCTACACCTTC.